These 5 T cell receptor beta chains originate from one sample sequenced in a study of shared clonotypes between healthy human individuals (dated by TCRdb to 2020 to 2021). CD8 naive samples were CD45RO-negative cells positively selected for CCR7, giving a CD45RA+CCR7+ population that excluded TemRA cells. Libraries were built with the immunoSEQ multiplex PCR assay. What TCRdb holds here is the immuneACCESS table cut down to in-frame rearrangements. Part of the clones is not present; checked against another copy, under half of the missing clones reflect an unresolved V gene, and the others are unexplained. In all, the sample holds about 1,800,000 clones, and about 95% of those were seen once. The biggest ten clones account for roughly 1.2% of the sample. The sequencing sample was made of naive CD8+ T cells sorted from blood. The label giving this sample's cell subset or site can be read as: CD45RA+CCR7+. The receptors were sampled from a man between 18 and 35 years old in good health.

A remark on this clone: This same CDR3 is encoded by further DNA sequences in the sample. V usage is TRBV9 and J usage is TRBJ2-5; D uncertain. The V gene lost 3 bases and the J gene lost 5 bases, with 8 bases spanning the gap. The germline V gene has CDR1 SGDLS and CDR2 YYNGEE. CDR3 length: 12 amino acids. CDR3 sequence: CASSDPWETQYF. The DNA of the CDR3 is TGTGCCAGCAGCGACCCATGGGAGACCCAGTACTTC.

As for this clone: Within the sample, other DNA sequences also encode this same CDR3. The chain carries TRBV7-9 and TRBJ2-3; D is possibly TRBD1 (6 bases). Germline CDR1 reads SEHNR; CDR2 reads FQNEAQ (reference sequence). This CDR3 is 13 amino acids long. The V gene lost 5 bases and the J gene lost 6 bases, with 12 bases spanning the gap. CDR3 in DNA: TGTGCCAGCAGCGCCACGACAGGCGATACGCAGTATTTT. Its translation is CASSATTGDTQYF.

V and J are TRBV14 and TRBJ2-1, with 9 bases identical to TRBD1. Per germline, CDR1 SGHDN and CDR2 FVKESK. V dropped 4 bases and J dropped 3; count of bases not matched to a gene: 4. The CDR3 extends over 15 amino acids. The CDR3 protein is CASSLDRGNYNEQFF. Written as DNA, the CDR3 is TGTGCCAGCAGCCTGGACAGGGGTAACTACAATGAGCAGTTCTTC.

The rearrangement joins TRBV6-5 to TRBJ2-7; D unresolved. The CDR3 extends over 12 amino acids. Per germline, CDR1 MNHEY and CDR2 SVGAGI. Deletions cut 8 bases from V and 5 bases from J, with 13 bases between. The CDR3 DNA is TGTGCCAGCCTAGATCGCCCGGACGAGCAGTACTTC. It encodes CASLDRPDEQYF.

V gene TRBV6-1 combines with J gene TRBJ2-5; D is perhaps TRBD1 (5 bases). V lost 4 bases to trimming and J lost 0 bases, with 15 bases between them. The CDR3 totals 16 residues. From germline, CDR1 is MNHNS and CDR2 SASEGT. The CDR3 protein is CASSGYPAGNQETQYF. CDR3 nucleotides: TGTGCCAGCAGTGGTTATCCCGCAGGGAACCAAGAGACCCAGTACTTC.